This T cell receptor beta chain was observed in a study of blood T cell repertoires in COVID-19. Background on the study: Samples taken during acute and convalescent COVID-19 were collected in the United States, Italy and Spain. T cells, B-cell-depleted T cells, or PBMCs supplied cDNA or gDNA.

The CDR3 sequence is 18 residues long. In germline, CDR1 is SGHDN, CDR2 FVKESK. The V segment lost 3 bases and the J segment 7 bases; nucleotides outside the gene matches: 14. In the authors' workflow: It was from reference gene primer amplification that nucleated cell counts were estimated. Sequenced by immunoSEQ multiplex PCR; TCRdb stores in-frame clones only, minus some. V, J and clone size reflect that table, while D and trimming were determined from the DNA. The data show 200,000 to 300,000 clones, around 83% seen once. This receptor was obtained from a woman between 18 and 29 years old with acute or convalescent COVID-19. The chain couples TRBV14 to TRBJ2-2; 10 bases agree with TRBD1. The sample was peripheral blood. The CDR3 loop is CASSHFFGTGDVSGELFF. The CDR3 bases are TGTGCCAGCAGCCATTTTTTCGGGACAGGGGACGTCAGCGGGGAGCTGTTTTTT.